A single sample is the source of the 9 T cell receptor beta chains below, sequenced in a study of early T cells in non-severe SARS-CoV-2 infection listed by TCRdb under 2021. The library relied on 5' RACE. The sequencing machine was a NextSeq 500. In TCRdb, the public reads were trimmed at Q25 with fastp and aligned with MiXCR, with productive beta chains retained. Merged by CDR3 protein, the rows form single entries marked with the most common genes and DNA. Counted in this sample were tens of thousands of distinct CDR3 sequences; roughly 5.9% of them appeared once. In total, the top ten clones hold roughly 6.4% of the sample. Input material: whole blood. Receptor source: an adult who was a healthcare worker with PCR-confirmed SARS-CoV-2 infection or an uninfected control (not recorded which).

This clonotype has more than one count but fewer than ten. The CDR3 is CASSLTDRRDSPLHF. The CDR3 nucleotides are TGTGCCAGCAGCCTTACGGACAGGAGGGATTCACCCCTCCACTTT. The rearrangement joins TRBV3-1 to TRBJ1-6; 7 nucleotides agree with TRBD1. J lost 8 bases, V lost 4 bases, and 8 bases had no gene match. Germline CDR1 is LGHDT and CDR2 is YNNKEL (reference sequence). There are 15 residues in the CDR3.

This clonotype showed up many times. The chain uses TRBV11-2 and TRBJ2-7; 9 positions match TRBD2. This CDR3 has 17 residues. Germline loops: CDR1 SGHAT, CDR2 FQNNGV. V was pared by 5 bases and J by 3 bases, with 14 bases of the junction left unmatched. The CDR3 here is CASSTHLPRAGGYEQYF. DNA for the CDR3: TGTGCCAGCAGCACCCACCTTCCACGAGCGGGGGGCTACGAGCAGTACTTC.

This clonotype was observed at least ten times. The chain recombines TRBV25-1 with TRBJ1-6; D might be TRBD1 (5 bases). This CDR3 is built from 16 residues. Germline CDR1 and CDR2: MGHDK and SYGVNS. V lost 0 bases and J lost 7, with 13 bases in between. The CDR3 DNA reads as TGTGCCAGCAGTGAATACCAGGGCGCCGGAAATTCACCCCTCCACTTT. Translation: CASSEYQGAGNSPLHF.

This clonotype was detected ten times or more. The chain is built from TRBV27 and TRBJ2-6; tentative D call: TRBD2 (6 bases). With 3 bases removed from V and 3 bases from J, the gap between germline ends came to 18 bases. The V gene's germline CDR1 is MNHEY and CDR2 SMNVEV (reference sequence). The CDR3 is made up of 18 amino acids. The CDR3 DNA follows: TGTGCCAGCAGTTTCTCGGGACTGAATCTCGGTGGGGCCAACGTCCTGACTTTC. It yields the protein CASSFSGLNLGGANVLTF.

A word on this clonotype: A much more abundant neighbour one base away suggests this may be a read error. The rearrangement uses TRBV20-1 and TRBJ2-3; D gene uncertain. This CDR3 region has 13 residues. Germline lookup yields CDR1 DFQATT and CDR2 SNEGSKA (reference sequence). The CDR3 loop is CSARLVITVTQYF. The CDR3 DNA follows: TGCAGTGCCCGACTGGTGATCACAGTTACGCAGTATTTT.

The sample holds many counts of this clonotype. This chain uses TRBV7-2 with TRBJ1-2; D unresolved. The germline V gene encodes CDR1 SGHTA and CDR2 FQGNSA. Trimming shortened V by 1 base and J by 8 bases, and 11 bases separated the two germline ends. CDR3 length: 13 residues. The CDR3 sequence is CASSLEGKRGYTF. The DNA of the CDR3 is TGTGCCAGCAGCTTAGAAGGCAAGCGGGGCTACACCTTC.

This clonotype was recorded at least ten times. The chain uses TRBV6-2 or TRBV6-3 and TRBJ1-5; no clear D. Germline assignment: CDR1 MNHEY and CDR2 SVGEGT. Trimming removed 6 bases at V and 3 bases at J, with 15 bases between. The CDR3 totals 15 residues. The CDR3, as DNA: TGTGCCAGCAGCCCCTTATGGCTGGACAATCAGCCCCAGCATTTT. This translates into CASSPLWLDNQPQHF.

This clonotype was counted ten times or more. This chain uses TRBV19 with TRBJ1-2; 10 bases match TRBD1. Trimming removed 9 bases from V and 8 bases from J; junction bases left unmatched: 6. There are 12 residues in the CDR3. Germline V gene sequence: CDR1 LNHDA, CDR2 SQIVND (reference sequence). CDR3 loop: CASAGTGDGYTF. The CDR3 DNA follows: TGTGCCAGCGCCGGGACAGGGGACGGCTACACCTTC.

This clonotype is medium-sized by share. The V call is TRBV20-1, the J call TRBJ1-1; D gene unclear. Germline loops: CDR1 DFQATT, CDR2 SNEGSKA (reference sequence). The V and J ends lost 6 bases and 5 bases respectively, with 19 bases between them. The CDR3 contains 14 residues. The CDR3 reads CSAPSPDGKTEAFF. The CDR3 DNA reads TGCAGTGCCCCCTCGCCGGACGGGAAAACTGAAGCTTTCTTT.